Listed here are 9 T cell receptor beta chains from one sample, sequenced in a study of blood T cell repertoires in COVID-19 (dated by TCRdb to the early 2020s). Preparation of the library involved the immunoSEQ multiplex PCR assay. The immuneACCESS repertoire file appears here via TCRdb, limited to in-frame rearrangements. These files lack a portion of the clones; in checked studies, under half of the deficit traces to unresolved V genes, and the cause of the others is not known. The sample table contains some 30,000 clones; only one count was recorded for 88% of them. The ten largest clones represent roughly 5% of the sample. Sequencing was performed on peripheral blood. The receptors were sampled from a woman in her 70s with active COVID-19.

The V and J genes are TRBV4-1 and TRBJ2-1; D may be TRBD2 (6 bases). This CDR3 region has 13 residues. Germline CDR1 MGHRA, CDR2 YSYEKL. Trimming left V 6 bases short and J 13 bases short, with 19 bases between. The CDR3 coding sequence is TGCGCCAGCAGGGACTACTCTGGACCCAGCCAGTTCTTC. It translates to CASRDYSGPSQFF.

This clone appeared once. The CDR3 region is CASSQDRIAYSGNTIYF. In DNA form, the CDR3 reads TGCGCCAGCAGCCAAGATCGAATAGCCTACTCTGGAAACACCATATATTTT. V and J are TRBV4-3 and TRBJ1-3; no firm D call. Germline V gene data show CDR1 as LGHNA and CDR2 as YSLEER. CDR3 length equals 17 residues. Trimming removed 0 bases at V and 0 bases at J, with 12 bases between.

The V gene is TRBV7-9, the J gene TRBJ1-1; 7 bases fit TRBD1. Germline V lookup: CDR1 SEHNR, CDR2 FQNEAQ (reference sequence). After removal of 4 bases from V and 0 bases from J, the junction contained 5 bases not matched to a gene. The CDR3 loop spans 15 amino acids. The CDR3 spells CASSYPTGMNTEAFF. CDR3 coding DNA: TGTGCCAGCAGCTACCCGACAGGGATGAACACTGAAGCTTTCTTT.

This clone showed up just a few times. CDR3 amino acids: CASSVEAYSNQPQHF. In nucleotides, the CDR3 is TGTGCCAGCAGTGTTGAGGCTTATAGCAATCAGCCCCAGCATTTT. V gene TRBV2 combines with J gene TRBJ1-5, with D uncertain. Germline CDR1 is SNHLY and CDR2 is FYNNEI. This CDR3 has 15 residues. With 4 bases removed from V and 0 bases from J, the gap between germline ends came to 10 bases.

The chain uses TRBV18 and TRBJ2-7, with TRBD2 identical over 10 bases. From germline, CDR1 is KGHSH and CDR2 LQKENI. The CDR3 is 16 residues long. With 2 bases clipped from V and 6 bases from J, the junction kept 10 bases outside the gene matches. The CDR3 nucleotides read TGTGCCAGCTCACCATTGCCTGGGCTAGCGGGGGCCGAGCAGTACTTC. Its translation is CASSPLPGLAGAEQYF.

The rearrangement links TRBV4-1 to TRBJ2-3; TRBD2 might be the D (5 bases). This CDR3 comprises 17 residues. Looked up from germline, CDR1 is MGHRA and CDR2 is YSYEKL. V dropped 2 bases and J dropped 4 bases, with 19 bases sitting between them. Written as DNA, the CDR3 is TGCGCCAGCAGCCAATTACCGCCGGGAATAAAGCCAGATACGCAGTATTTT. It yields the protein CASSQLPPGIKPDTQYF.

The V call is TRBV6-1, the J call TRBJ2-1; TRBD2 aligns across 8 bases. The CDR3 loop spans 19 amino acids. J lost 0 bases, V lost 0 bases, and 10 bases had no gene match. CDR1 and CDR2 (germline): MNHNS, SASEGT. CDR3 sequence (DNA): TGTGCCAGCAGTGAAGCCAGCCCGGGACTAGTGAGCTCCTACAATGAGCAGTTCTTC. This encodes CASSEASPGLVSSYNEQFF.

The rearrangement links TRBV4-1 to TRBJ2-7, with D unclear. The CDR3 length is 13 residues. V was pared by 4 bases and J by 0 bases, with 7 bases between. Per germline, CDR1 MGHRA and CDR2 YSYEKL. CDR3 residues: CASSPLSSYEQYF. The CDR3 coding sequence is TGCGCCAGCAGCCCTCTCAGCTCCTACGAGCAGTACTTC.

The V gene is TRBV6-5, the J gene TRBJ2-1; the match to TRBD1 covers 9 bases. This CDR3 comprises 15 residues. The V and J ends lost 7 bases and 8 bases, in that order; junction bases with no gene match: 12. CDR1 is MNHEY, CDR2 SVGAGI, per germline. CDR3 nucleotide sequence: TGTGCCAGCATCTCAGTAGGACAGGGGATCGATGAGCAGTTCTTC. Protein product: CASISVGQGIDEQFF.